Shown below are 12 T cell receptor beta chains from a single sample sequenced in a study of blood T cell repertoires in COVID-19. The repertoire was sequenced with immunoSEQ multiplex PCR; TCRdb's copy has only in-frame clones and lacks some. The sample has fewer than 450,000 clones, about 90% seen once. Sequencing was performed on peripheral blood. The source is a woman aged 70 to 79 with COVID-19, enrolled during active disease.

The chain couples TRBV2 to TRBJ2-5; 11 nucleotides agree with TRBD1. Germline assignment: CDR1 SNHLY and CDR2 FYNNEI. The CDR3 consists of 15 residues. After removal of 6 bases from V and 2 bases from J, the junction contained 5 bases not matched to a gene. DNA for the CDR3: TGTGCCAGCAGCTCGGGACAGGGGGTACAAGAGACCCAGTACTTC. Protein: CASSSGQGVQETQYF.

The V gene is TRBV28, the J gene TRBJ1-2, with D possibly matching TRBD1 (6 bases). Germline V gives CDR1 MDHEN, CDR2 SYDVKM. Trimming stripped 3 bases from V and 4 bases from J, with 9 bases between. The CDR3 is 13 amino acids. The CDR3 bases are TGTGCCAGCAGTTTTAACAGGGCCTATGGCTACACCTTC. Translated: CASSFNRAYGYTF.

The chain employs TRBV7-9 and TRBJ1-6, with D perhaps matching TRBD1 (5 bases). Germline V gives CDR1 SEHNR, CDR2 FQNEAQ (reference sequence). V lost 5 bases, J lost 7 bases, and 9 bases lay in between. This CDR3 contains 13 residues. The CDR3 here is CASSPGGNSPLHF. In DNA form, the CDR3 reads TGTGCCAGCAGCCCCGGGGGGAATTCACCCCTCCACTTT.

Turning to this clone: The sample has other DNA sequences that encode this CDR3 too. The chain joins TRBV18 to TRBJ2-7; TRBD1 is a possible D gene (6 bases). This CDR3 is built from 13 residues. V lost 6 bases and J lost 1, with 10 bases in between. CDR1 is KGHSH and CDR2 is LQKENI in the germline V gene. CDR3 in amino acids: CASSPGQSYEQYF. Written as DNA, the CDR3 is TGTGCCAGCTCCCCAGGACAGTCCTACGAGCAGTACTTC.

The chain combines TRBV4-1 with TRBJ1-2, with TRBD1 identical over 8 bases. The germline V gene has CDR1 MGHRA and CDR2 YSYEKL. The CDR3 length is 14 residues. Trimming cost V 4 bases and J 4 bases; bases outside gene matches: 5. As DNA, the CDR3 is TGCGCCAGCAGCCCATCGACAGGGGTCTATGGCTACACCTTC. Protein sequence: CASSPSTGVYGYTF.

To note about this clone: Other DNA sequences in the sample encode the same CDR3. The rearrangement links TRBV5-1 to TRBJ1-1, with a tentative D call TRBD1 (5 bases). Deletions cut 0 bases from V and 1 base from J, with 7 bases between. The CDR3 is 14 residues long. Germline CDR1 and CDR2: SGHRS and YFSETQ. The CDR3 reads CASSLGDRNTEAFF. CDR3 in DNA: TGCGCCAGCAGCTTGGGCGACAGGAACACTGAAGCTTTCTTT.

CDR3 amino acids: CASSIAGRGLLYNEQFF. For the CDR3, the DNA is TGTGCCAGTAGTATTGCGGGACGTGGACTTCTTTACAATGAGCAGTTCTTC. The chain carries TRBV19 and TRBJ2-1, with D perhaps matching TRBD2 (6 bases). The CDR3 consists of 17 residues. Trimming stripped 3 bases from V and 4 bases from J, with 19 bases between. From germline, CDR1 is LNHDA and CDR2 SQIVND (reference sequence).

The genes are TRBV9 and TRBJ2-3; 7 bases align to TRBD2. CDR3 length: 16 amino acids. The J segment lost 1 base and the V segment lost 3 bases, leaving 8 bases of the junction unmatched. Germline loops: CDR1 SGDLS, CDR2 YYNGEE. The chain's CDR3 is CASSASSGVGTDTQYF. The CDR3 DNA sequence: TGTGCCAGCAGCGCATCCAGCGGGGTTGGCACAGATACGCAGTATTTT.

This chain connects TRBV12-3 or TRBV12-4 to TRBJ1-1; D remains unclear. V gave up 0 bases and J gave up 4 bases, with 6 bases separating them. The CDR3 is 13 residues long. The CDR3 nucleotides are TGTGCCAGCAGTTTAGCGCTCGGCACTGAAGCTTTCTTT. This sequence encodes CASSLALGTEAFF.

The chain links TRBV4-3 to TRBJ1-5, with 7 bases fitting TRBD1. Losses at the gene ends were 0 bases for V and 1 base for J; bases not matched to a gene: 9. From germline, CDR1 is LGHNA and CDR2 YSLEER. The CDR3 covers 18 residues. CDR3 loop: CASSQDRTSGGSNQPQHF. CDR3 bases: TGCGCCAGCAGCCAAGATCGGACCTCAGGGGGGAGCAATCAGCCCCAGCATTTT.

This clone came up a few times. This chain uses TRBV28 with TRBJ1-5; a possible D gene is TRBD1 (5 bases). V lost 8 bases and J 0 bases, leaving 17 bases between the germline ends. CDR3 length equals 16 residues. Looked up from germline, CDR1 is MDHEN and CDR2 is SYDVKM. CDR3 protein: CASAPWGGYSNQPQHF. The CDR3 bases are TGTGCCAGCGCACCCTGGGGGGGTTATAGCAATCAGCCCCAGCATTTT.

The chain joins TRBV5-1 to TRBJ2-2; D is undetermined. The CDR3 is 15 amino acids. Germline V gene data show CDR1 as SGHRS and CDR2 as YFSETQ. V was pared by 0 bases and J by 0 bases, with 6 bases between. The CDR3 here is CASSLGGTNTGELFF. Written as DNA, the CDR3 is TGCGCCAGCAGCTTGGGAGGAACGAACACCGGGGAGCTGTTTTTT.